This entry lists 15 T cell receptor beta chains sequenced from one sample in a study of blood T cell repertoires in COVID-19. Clones were sequenced by immunoSEQ multiplex PCR, and TCRdb holds only the in-frame ones, with some missing. The sample consists of under 95,000 clones, roughly nine tenths of them appearing once. Input material: peripheral blood. The source is a man older than 75 in a cohort sampled during active COVID-19.

This clone was seen just once. The V gene is TRBV2, the J gene TRBJ1-2, with D possibly TRBD1 on 6 matching bases. Germline V lookup: CDR1 SNHLY, CDR2 FYNNEI. CDR3 length: 13 amino acids. V lost 5 bases and J 6 bases, leaving 13 bases between the germline ends. Here the CDR3 reads CASSIQGRDGYTF. CDR3 DNA: TGTGCCAGCAGTATACAGGGTCGGGATGGCTACACCTTC.

This clone occurred a few times. CDR3 DNA sequence: TGTGCCAGCATCCCGGGTCGTGGCACCGGGGAGCTGTTTTTT. Translation gives CASIPGRGTGELFF. This chain uses TRBV2 with TRBJ2-2; D uncertain. The CDR3 runs to 14 residues. V lost 7 bases, J lost 4 bases, and 13 bases lay in between. The germline CDR1 and CDR2 sequences are SNHLY and FYNNEI.

This sequence joins TRBV5-4 and TRBJ2-3, with 11 bases fitting TRBD2. Trimming took 0 bases from V and 6 from J; bases not matched to a gene: 3. Germline lookup yields CDR1 SGHNT and CDR2 YYREEE (reference sequence). The CDR3 covers 15 residues. DNA for the CDR3: TGTGCCAGCAGCTTGGGGCGGACTAGCGGGGATACGCAGTATTTT. Amino acids: CASSLGRTSGDTQYF.

This clone occurred once. The chain joins TRBV7-6 to TRBJ2-1; 14 nucleotides match TRBD2. The CDR3 contains 19 residues. Trimming took 0 bases from V and 7 from J; bases not matched to a gene: 11. Germline loops: CDR1 SGHVS, CDR2 FNYEAQ. This CDR3 reads CASSLAWYATSGGANEQFF. CDR3 nucleotides: TGTGCCAGCAGCTTAGCCTGGTACGCGACTAGCGGGGGGGCAAATGAGCAGTTCTTC.

The chain has TRBV9 and TRBJ2-4, with 9 bases matching TRBD2. The V gene's germline CDR1 is SGDLS and CDR2 YYNGEE. There are 16 residues in the CDR3. V shed 0 bases and J 1 base; nucleotides not matched to a gene: 2. CDR3 bases: TGTGCCAGCAGCGTAGCCGCGGGGGGGGCCAAAAACATTCAGTACTTC. Translation gives CASSVAAGGAKNIQYF.

The chain combines TRBV5-1 with TRBJ2-2; a possible D gene is TRBD2 (5 bases). The ends were cut back, 0 bases at V and 3 bases at J, with 12 bases in the middle. CDR1 and CDR2 from the germline V gene are SGHRS and YFSETQ. This CDR3 has 16 residues. As DNA, the CDR3 is TGCGCCAGCAGCTTGGAGTCGGCCGGGGACACCGGGGAGCTGTTTTTT. Its translation is CASSLESAGDTGELFF.

This clone was observed once. The chain employs TRBV6-6 and TRBJ1-3, with D unclear. Germline CDR1 is MNHNY and CDR2 is SVGAGI (reference sequence). This CDR3 is 14 amino acids long. V was cut by 0 bases and J by 0 bases, with 3 bases left in between. The CDR3 bases are TGTGCCAGCAGTTACTCGAGCTCTGGAAACACCATATATTTT. The encoded protein is CASSYSSSGNTIYF.

This chain uses TRBV28 with TRBJ1-4; 8 nucleotides agree with TRBD1. V shed 3 bases and J 10 bases; nucleotides not matched to a gene: 13. The CDR3 consists of 16 residues. In germline, CDR1 is MDHEN, CDR2 SYDVKM. The CDR3: CASSFMRRDRLPKLFF. The CDR3 DNA reads as TGTGCCAGCAGTTTTATGCGACGGGACAGGCTGCCAAAACTGTTTTTT.

The chain joins TRBV7-2 to TRBJ2-7; tentatively, D is TRBD1 (6 bases). V lost 3 bases and J 0 bases, leaving 9 bases between the germline ends. Per the germline V gene, CDR1 is SGHTA and CDR2 is FQGNSA. The CDR3 is 14 amino acids. The CDR3 loop reads CASSFDRSSYEQYF. CDR3 bases: TGTGCCAGCAGCTTTGACAGGAGCTCCTACGAGCAGTACTTC.

The rearrangement joins TRBV28 to TRBJ1-4; 7 nucleotides align to TRBD1. The germline V gene encodes CDR1 MDHEN and CDR2 SYDVKM. This CDR3 contains 15 residues. V lost 6 bases to trimming and J lost 5 bases; unmatched junction nucleotides: 9. The CDR3 region is CASSPQGQRNEKLFF. The CDR3 nucleotides are TGTGCCAGCAGCCCACAGGGACAGAGAAATGAAAAACTGTTTTTT. Full variable domain (missing parts from reference TRBV28 and TRBJ1-4): DVKVTQSSRYLVKRTGEKVFLECVQDMDHENMFWYRQDPGLGLRLIYFSYDVKMKEKGDIPEGYSVSREKKERFSLILESASTNQTSMYLCASSPQGQRNEKLFFGSGTQLSVL.

The chain couples TRBV5-1 to TRBJ1-2; D unresolved. Germline CDR1 reads SGHRS; CDR2 reads YFSETQ. The CDR3 contains 13 residues. The germline V and J ends were trimmed by 3 bases and 8 bases, with 14 bases remaining between them. CDR3 residues: CASSSGGLGGYTF. CDR3 bases: TGCGCCAGCAGCTCGGGAGGCTTGGGCGGCTACACCTTC.

This clone was detected once. The V gene is TRBV9, the J gene TRBJ1-2; 7 nucleotides line up with TRBD1. Per the germline V gene, CDR1 is SGDLS and CDR2 is YYNGEE. Losses at the gene ends were 4 bases for V and 10 bases for J; bases not matched to a gene: 10. The CDR3 totals 13 residues. The CDR3 coding sequence is TGTGCCAGCAGCACCCCGACAGGGCATCACTACACCTTC. Protein product: CASSTPTGHHYTF.

This chain uses TRBV5-1 with TRBJ2-2; possible D gene TRBD2, 6 bases. The CDR3 is 16 residues long. The V and J ends lost 1 base and 7 bases respectively, with 17 bases between them. From germline, CDR1 is SGHRS and CDR2 YFSETQ. This chain's CDR3 is CASSLMVGGANGELFF. The CDR3 bases are TGCGCCAGCAGCTTGATGGTCGGCGGGGCTAACGGGGAGCTGTTTTTT.

This clone was found once. The chain has TRBV3-1 (or the pseudogene TRBV3-2) and TRBJ1-5; D is uncertain. This CDR3 is 13 amino acids long. The germline V gene has CDR1 LGHDT and CDR2 YNNKEL (reference sequence). V was trimmed by 5 bases and J by 3 bases, leaving 8 bases between them. CDR3 sequence reads: CASSGQPNQPQHF. DNA of the CDR3: TGTGCCAGCAGCGGGCAGCCCAATCAGCCCCAGCATTTT.

The rearrangement links TRBV15 to TRBJ2-3; D is ambiguous. V was trimmed by 0 bases and J by 4 bases, leaving 5 bases between them. From germline, CDR1 is LNHNV and CDR2 YYDKDF (reference sequence). This CDR3 has 13 amino acids. The CDR3 region is CATSRDPADTQYF. The DNA for the CDR3 is TGTGCCACCAGCAGAGATCCCGCAGATACGCAGTATTTT.